This T cell receptor beta chain originates from a study of OX40 agonist ivuxolimab in advanced cancers. For the study in its entirety: Ivuxolimab was a fully human IgG2 agonistic monoclonal antibody targeting the costimulatory receptor OX40 (CD134). Prior anti-PD-1, anti-PD-L1 or anti-CTLA-4 therapy was permitted, and checkpoint inhibitors had been received by around 40% of dose-escalation patients. In the dose-escalation cohort, 82.7% of patients were male, and the mean age was 60 years with a range of roughly 20 to 85. The paper describes the monotherapy dose-escalation part (N of about 54 patients) of the phase I trial of ivuxolimab. Peripheral TCRbeta sequencing was intended to test whether TCR sequence diversity was altered and clonal T-cell expansion was caused by ivuxolimab. Partial responses occurred in three dose-escalation patients, of whom one had hepatocellular carcinoma and two had cutaneous melanoma. Among the 50 to 55 dose-escalation patients, approximately 20 had hepatocellular carcinoma, some 15 melanoma, 9 renal cell carcinoma and 9 head and neck cancer. Intravenous ivuxolimab was administered to patients every 2 weeks at six dose levels: 0.01, 0.1, 0.3, 1.5, 3 and 10 mg/kg. Results and caveats for the whole study, not just this receptor: Antigen specificity was not determined for the clonally expanded peripheral T cells. In the 0.1-3.0 mg/kg groups, partial responders were among the patients with the lowest normalized peripheral clonal expansion, particularly in CD8+ T cells. Low levels of normalized T-cell clonal expansion were also shown by some nonresponding patients. At doses of 0.1 to 3.0 mg/kg, clonal expansion of both CD4+ and CD8+ T cells in blood was seen between baseline and week 6. After ivuxolimab, CD8+ T cells had more expanded clones than CD4+ T cells on average.

For sequencing of the TCRbeta CDR3 region, genomic DNA was extracted from the sorted cells. The immunoSEQ Assay was used for sequencing of TCRbeta CDR3 regions. TCRdb mirrors the immuneACCESS table, restricted to in-frame sequences. Some clones are absent from its copies; in checked studies, under half trace to an unresolved V gene, and the reason for the others is unknown. Present in this sample are more than 45,000 clones, 92% of which were seen just once. The top ten hold 6% to 8% of the sample. From the cysteine through the phenylalanine, the CDR3 covers 15 amino acids. Here the CDR3 DNA is all that survives: 45 bases in frame from base 1. Cut back by 0 bases and 3 bases, the V and J ends lie 11 bases apart. According to the germline V gene, CDR1 reads SGDLS and CDR2 reads YYNGEE. Details on this clone: It lacks a known antigen. No much larger clonotype is one base removed from it; base qualities were not supplied.

The trial excluded patients who had a history of autoimmune disease or were on systemic immunosuppression. Peripheral blood for TCR sequencing was collected from all dose cohorts at baseline, on cycle 4 day 1, and on cycle 7 day 1. The samples were drawn from a first-in-human, open-label, multicenter phase I dose-escalation trial of ivuxolimab. Adults with locally advanced or metastatic head and neck squamous cell, hepatocellular, melanoma or renal cell carcinoma were enrolled in the trial. Before TCR sequencing, CD4+ T cells and CD8+ T cells were sorted from peripheral blood as separate populations.

Recombination connected TRBV9 to TRBJ2-3; the D element could tentatively be TRBD1 or TRBD2, as 6 bases agree for each. The TCR sequence derives from an adult with an advanced solid tumor such as melanoma, head and neck, liver or kidney cancer. The sample here was CD4+ or CD8+ T cells sorted from blood, taken in a trial of the OX40 agonist ivuxolimab. The DNA sequence is as follows: TGTGCCAGCAGCGTAGAGGGGGAGGTAACAGATACGCAGTATTTT. Translation gives CASSVEGEVTDTQYF.